This TCR beta chain was identified during a study of CD8+CD57+ T cells in acquired aplastic anemia. Study-wide background: Isolated CD4+ and CD8+ cells, once sorted, yielded DNA averaging roughly 3 ug. Whole-study results and caveats: Researchers report that fewer than 30 CD8+ CDR3 sequences appeared in both patients and controls.

Investigators profiled TCR beta VDJ and CDR3 from genomic DNA template. Each CDR3 protein is one row after TCRdb ran MiXCR on the reads. The sample lists around 430,000 distinct CDR3 sequences, roughly 34% occurring once. Of note for this clonotype: Its antigen is unknown.

An expansion of CD8+CD57+ cells by flow cytometry had been shown in patients chosen for sequencing. The study sampled blood from patients who had received no therapy. The sequence came from a human donor with aplastic anemia. Sequencing was performed on sorted CD4+, CD8+, or CD8+CD57+ T cells (not recorded which) from PBMCs.

CDR3 protein: CASSALGGRDTQYF. DNA for the CDR3: TGTGCCAGTAGTGCCCTGGGAGGGAGGGATACGCAGTATTTT. The rearrangement links TRBV19 to TRBJ2-3; 7 positions agree with TRBD2. V was clipped by 5 bases and J by 6 bases; unmatched bases: 8. CDR1 is LNHDA, CDR2 SQIVND, per germline (reference sequence). The CDR3 is 14 residues long.